This passage covers 29 T cell receptor beta chains from one sample sequenced in a study of T-cell memory formation after mild COVID-19. Each CDR3 protein is one row after TCRdb ran MiXCR on the 5' RACE reads. The sample contains about 560,000 distinct CDR3 sequences, 17% of which appear only once. The sample comprised PBMCs or a T cell subset sorted from them (not recorded which). The receptors here all came from an adult woman who had mild COVID-19 (a few samples of this study predate the infection). Cell type and time point are not known.

Many counts were recorded for this clonotype. This chain uses TRBV4-1 with TRBJ2-7, with D uncertain. The CDR3 consists of 15 residues. Trimming took off 3 bases at V and 2 bases at J, with 14 bases between the two ends. Germline CDR1 and CDR2: MGHRA and YSYEKL. The CDR3: CASSQITGPTYEQYF. CDR3 coding DNA: TGCGCCAGCAGCCAGATAACCGGGCCCACCTACGAGCAGTACTTC.

The chain is built from TRBV6-5 and TRBJ2-1, with D maybe TRBD2 (7 bases). This CDR3 comprises 16 residues. Trimming stripped 2 bases from V and 9 bases from J, with 20 bases between. Germline V CDR1 and CDR2: MNHEY, SVGAGI. DNA of the CDR3: TGTGCCAGCAGTTACAGGATCGTAGGAGGGGGGGGTGAGCAGTTCTTC. Its protein product is CASSYRIVGGGGEQFF.

The rearrangement links TRBV12-3 or TRBV12-4 to TRBJ1-5, with TRBD1 as a possible D gene (5 bases). Trimming took 2 bases from V and 6 from J, leaving 11 bases between them. This CDR3 is built from 14 residues. CDR3 in DNA: TGTGCCAGCAGTTTAATGCAGGGAGGTCAGCCCCAGCATTTT. It yields the protein CASSLMQGGQPQHF.

This chain uses TRBV12-3 or TRBV12-4 with TRBJ1-5; D uncertain. The V end lost 5 bases, the J end lost 0 bases, and 8 bases lay between the germline ends. There are 14 residues in the CDR3. The CDR3 region has the DNA TGTGCCAGCAGTACGGGCCTTAGCAATCAGCCCCAGCATTTT. The encoded protein is CASSTGLSNQPQHF.

In this sample, this clonotype turned up a few times. The chain has TRBV7-8 and TRBJ1-4; D not resolved. Trimming pared 1 base from V and 8 bases from J, leaving 11 bases between. The CDR3 runs to 14 residues. CDR1 is SGHVS and CDR2 is FQNEAQ in the germline V gene. CDR3 protein: CASSLGTSWEKLFF. CDR3 sequence (DNA): TGTGCCAGCAGCTTAGGGACCTCGTGGGAAAAACTGTTTTTT.

This clonotype came up a few times. The chain recombines TRBV19 with TRBJ2-2; 12 nucleotides agree with TRBD1. Germline CDR1 and CDR2: LNHDA and SQIVND (reference sequence). Trimming removed 7 bases from V and 1 base from J; junction bases left unmatched: 10. This CDR3 has 18 residues. CDR3 nucleotide sequence: TGTGCCAGTAACAGGGGACAGGGGGCCCTCTTGAACACCGGGGAGCTGTTTTTT. Amino acids: CASNRGQGALLNTGELFF. Using reference TRBV19 and TRBJ2-2 for the parts outside the CDR3, the full variable domain is DGGITQSPKYLFRKEGQNVTLSCEQNLNHDAMYWYRQDPGQGLRLIYYSQIVNDFQKGDIAEGYSVSREKKESFPLTVTSAQKNPTAFYLCASNRGQGALLNTGELFFGEGSRLTVL.

This clonotype was seen only a few times. This chain uses TRBV7-2 with TRBJ1-5; the match to TRBD1 covers 8 bases. V was clipped by 1 base and J by 6 bases; unmatched bases: 2. Germline CDR1 SGHTA, CDR2 FQGNSA. The CDR3 has 14 residues. The CDR3 region has the DNA TGTGCCAGCAGCTTAGTTCAGGGGGCTCAGCCCCAGCATTTT. It is translated as CASSLVQGAQPQHF.

Many counts were recorded for this clonotype. This sequence joins TRBV6-2 or TRBV6-3 and TRBJ2-6, with D hard to call. Germline V gene lookup returns CDR1 MNHEY and CDR2 SVGEGT. The CDR3 runs to 13 residues. V shed 10 bases and J shed 1 base, with 8 bases lying between them. Here the CDR3 DNA reads TGTGCCATAAGGGCGTCTGGGGCCAACGTCCTGACTTTC. This codes for CAIRASGANVLTF.

The chain is built from TRBV7-2 and TRBJ2-3, with D possibly matching TRBD1 (5 bases). The V gene's germline CDR1 is SGHTA and CDR2 FQGNSA. The CDR3 covers 14 residues. The V end was cut by 2 bases, the J end by 3 bases, with 9 bases between. Here the CDR3 DNA reads TGTGCCAGCAGCTTAAAAGGGGCAACAGATACGCAGTATTTT. Its translation is CASSLKGATDTQYF.

This clonotype was seen a few times. The J gene is TRBJ2-6, the V gene TRBV9; perhaps TRBD2 as D (6 bases). The germline gives CDR1 SGDLS, CDR2 YYNGEE. V lost 2 bases, J lost 0 bases, and 6 bases lay in between. This CDR3 spans 15 amino acids. This CDR3 reads CASSVGGSGANVLTF. In DNA, the CDR3 is TGTGCCAGCAGCGTCGGGGGCTCTGGGGCCAACGTCCTGACTTTC.

This clonotype was seen a handful of times. DNA for the CDR3: TGTGCCAGCAGTCCCCCGGGGACCCGTAGTAATTCACCCCTCCACTTT. It is translated as CASSPPGTRSNSPLHF. This sequence joins TRBV6-5 and TRBJ1-6, with D possibly matching TRBD1 (5 bases). From germline, CDR1 is MNHEY and CDR2 SVGAGI. V was shortened by 5 bases and J by 6 bases, with 17 bases between the two germline ends. There are 16 residues in the CDR3.

V usage is TRBV6-6 and J usage is TRBJ2-7, with a possible D match to TRBD1 (7 bases). Deletions cut 4 bases from V and 3 bases from J, with 13 bases between. Germline V gives CDR1 MNHNY, CDR2 SVGAGI (reference sequence). This CDR3 is built from 14 residues. The CDR3 DNA is TGTGCCAGCAGTTTTGCGGGACAGAGCTACGAGCAGTACTTC. It yields the protein CASSFAGQSYEQYF.

This clonotype was seen only a few times. CDR3 sequence reads: CASSQLGQGVNEKLFF. CDR3 nucleotide sequence: TGCGCCAGCAGCCAGCTTGGACAGGGCGTTAATGAAAAACTGTTTTTT. This chain joins TRBV5-1 and TRBJ1-4; 8 bases map to TRBD1. Germline-derived CDR1 and CDR2 are SGHRS and YFSETQ. This CDR3 is built from 16 residues. The junction had 9 bases not matched to a gene; V was cut back by 4 bases and J by 4 bases. Variable domain in full (rest from reference TRBV5-1 and TRBJ1-4): KAGVTQTPRYLIKTRGQQVTLSCSPISGHRSVSWYQQTPGQGLQFLFEYFSETQRNKGNFPGRFSGRQFSNSRSEMNVSTLELGDSALYLCASSQLGQGVNEKLFFGSGTQLSVL.

This clonotype was counted a few times. The chain carries TRBV7-3 and TRBJ1-2, with TRBD1 matching over 7 bases. CDR3 length: 16 residues. Germline V gene sequence: CDR1 SGHTA, CDR2 FQGTGA. J gave up 0 bases and V 4 bases, and 8 bases lay outside the gene matches. The CDR3 bases are TGTGCCAGCAGCTCGACCAGGGGACAGACTAACTATGGCTACACCTTC. This codes for CASSSTRGQTNYGYTF.

This clonotype turned up a few times. The J gene is TRBJ2-7, the V gene TRBV20-1; D ambiguous. This CDR3 is built from 13 residues. The germline V gene encodes CDR1 DFQATT and CDR2 SNEGSKA (reference sequence). V was trimmed by 1 base and J by 4 bases, leaving 11 bases between them. CDR3 sequence: CSARGLFRYEQYF. The CDR3 nucleotides read TGCAGTGCTAGAGGTCTATTCAGGTACGAGCAGTACTTC.

The chain is built from TRBV10-3 and TRBJ1-5; D is uncertain. In germline, CDR1 is ENHRY, CDR2 SYGVKD. The germline V and J ends were trimmed by 7 bases and 6 bases, with 13 bases remaining between them. The CDR3 covers 13 residues. The CDR3 DNA is TGTGCCATCAAAAGCAGTAGTGGTCAGCCCCAGCATTTT. Protein: CAIKSSSGQPQHF.

This clonotype has a handful of counts. V is TRBV7-9 and J is TRBJ1-5; D unclear. Trimming pared 5 bases from V and 3 bases from J, leaving 14 bases between. CDR3 length equals 15 residues. The germline CDR1 and CDR2 sequences are SEHNR and FQNEAQ (reference sequence). The DNA for the CDR3 is TGTGCCAGCAGCCCGGGCGGGGTCAACAATCAGCCCCAGCATTTT. It translates to CASSPGGVNNQPQHF.

This clonotype was counted a few times. This sequence joins TRBV12-3 or TRBV12-4 and TRBJ2-7; the match to TRBD1 covers 7 bases. The V gene end was trimmed by 4 bases and the J gene end by 6 bases; junction bases not matched to a gene: 3. The CDR3 contains 12 residues. The CDR3 region has the DNA TGTGCCAGCAGTTCGACAGGGACCGAGCAGTACTTC. Translation gives CASSSTGTEQYF.

CDR3 loop: CASSDPEYRTDTQYF. The CDR3 nucleotides are TGTGCCAGCAGTGACCCCGAGTACCGCACAGATACGCAGTATTTT. The V call is TRBV12-3 or TRBV12-4, the J call TRBJ2-3; D gene uncertain. Trimming removed 5 bases from V and 1 base from J, with 13 bases in between. The CDR3 has 15 residues.

This clonotype was picked up a small number of times. V usage is TRBV9 and J usage is TRBJ2-5; D is unclear. The CDR3 is 14 amino acids. Germline assignment: CDR1 SGDLS and CDR2 YYNGEE. The V end lost 0 bases, the J end lost 5 bases, and 11 bases lay between the germline ends. CDR3 loop: CASSVGLKEETQYF. The CDR3 coding sequence is TGTGCCAGCAGCGTAGGTCTGAAAGAGGAGACCCAGTACTTC.

This clonotype was counted only a few times. This rearrangement joins TRBV6-5 to TRBJ2-6, with a tentative D call TRBD1 (5 bases). Germline CDR1 reads MNHEY; CDR2 reads SVGAGI. CDR3 length: 16 residues. V lost 6 bases and J 0 bases, leaving 12 bases between the germline ends. The CDR3 DNA reads as TGTGCCAGCAGCCGAAAGGGGCCCTCTGGGGCCAACGTCCTGACTTTC. This translates into CASSRKGPSGANVLTF.

There are a few counts of this clonotype. CDR3 amino acids: CASSQDPPREGTYGYTF. Here the CDR3 DNA reads TGCGCCAGCAGCCAAGACCCTCCCAGGGAGGGGACCTATGGCTACACCTTC. The V and J genes are TRBV4-3 and TRBJ1-2; TRBD1 might be the D (5 bases). The CDR3 has 17 residues. Per germline, CDR1 LGHNA and CDR2 YSLEER. Trimming cost V 0 bases and J 4 bases, with 18 bases left between them.

This clonotype was seen a handful of times. V gene TRBV6-6 combines with J gene TRBJ2-5, with 15 nucleotides matching TRBD2. The CDR3 loop spans 16 amino acids. The V gene's germline CDR1 is MNHNY and CDR2 SVGAGI (reference sequence). After removal of 7 bases from V and 5 bases from J, the junction contained 8 bases not matched to a gene. This chain's CDR3 is CASNLGLAGGTETQYF. CDR3 nucleotides: TGTGCCAGCAACCTGGGACTAGCGGGAGGCACGGAGACCCAGTACTTC.

The sample holds many counts of this clonotype. Mismatch with germline at one junction end may stem from a read error. CDR3 coding DNA: TGTGCCAGCAGCTCGAGGACGGGAAACACCGGGGAGCTGTTTTTT. As protein: CASSSRTGNTGELFF. The genes are TRBV5-1 and TRBJ2-2, with a tentative D call TRBD2 (5 bases). CDR3 length: 15 amino acids. Germline values: CDR1 SGHRS, CDR2 YFSETQ.

The genes are TRBV7-8 and TRBJ2-5; D assignment may be TRBD1 or TRBD2 (6 bases each). From germline, CDR1 is SGHVS and CDR2 FQNEAQ. This CDR3 is 14 amino acids long. Deletions cut 4 bases from V and 7 bases from J, with 16 bases between. CDR3 nucleotides: TGTGCCAGCAGCTCCTCAGGGGCCGGGGGGACCCAGTACTTC. It is translated as CASSSSGAGGTQYF.

This chain links TRBV18 with TRBJ1-1; D is unclear. This CDR3 is built from 14 residues. The germline V and J ends were trimmed by 0 bases and 1 base, with 6 bases remaining between them. The germline CDR1 and CDR2 sequences are KGHSH and LQKENI. The CDR3 DNA reads TGTGCCAGCTCACCACCCTCGAGGAACACTGAAGCTTTCTTT. The encoded protein is CASSPPSRNTEAFF.

V gene TRBV29-1 combines with J gene TRBJ1-2, with D perhaps matching TRBD1 (6 bases). CDR1 SQVTM and CDR2 ANQGSEA come from the germline V gene. V lost 6 bases to trimming and J lost 4 bases, with 15 bases between them. The CDR3 has 13 residues. CDR3 sequence (DNA): TGCAGCGTGAACAGGGATCCTGGCTATGGCTACACCTTC. Translating gives CSVNRDPGYGYTF.

V gene TRBV19 combines with J gene TRBJ1-2; no reliable D call. Germline CDR1 LNHDA, CDR2 SQIVND (reference sequence). V was trimmed by 9 bases and J by 0 bases, leaving 11 bases between them. The CDR3 loop spans 13 amino acids. The CDR3 nucleotides are TGTGCCAGCGAGGGTGGTACTAACTATGGCTACACCTTC. This translates into CASEGGTNYGYTF. Variable domain in full (rest from reference TRBV19 and TRBJ1-2): DGGITQSPKYLFRKEGQNVTLSCEQNLNHDAMYWYRQDPGQGLRLIYYSQIVNDFQKGDIAEGYSVSREKKESFPLTVTSAQKNPTAFYLCASEGGTNYGYTFGSGTRLTVV.

In its sample, this clonotype was seen many times. The genes are TRBV7-6 and TRBJ2-3; D is unresolved. The V end lost 0 bases, the J end lost 2 bases, and 3 bases lay between the germline ends. This CDR3 is 13 amino acids long. CDR1 SGHVS and CDR2 FNYEAQ come from the germline V gene. CDR3 loop: CASSLAPTDTQYF. The DNA for the CDR3 is TGTGCCAGCAGCTTAGCCCCCACAGATACGCAGTATTTT. Full variable domain (missing parts from reference TRBV7-6 and TRBJ2-3): GAGVSQSPRYKVTKRGQDVALRCDPISGHVSLYWYRQALGQGPEFLTYFNYEAQQDKSGLPNDRFSAERPEGSISTLTIQRTEQRDSAMYRCASSLAPTDTQYFGPGTRLTVL.